Each of the 26 T cell receptor beta chains below was sequenced from the same sample in a study of metastatic and nonmetastatic thyroid tumors. Nobody among the patients had been given any treatment before thyroid surgery. MiXCR re-clonotyped the PCR reads for TCRdb. The sample has 30,000 to 35,000 clones; roughly a fifth are singletons. The material sequenced was blood. These receptors were taken from a female donor with papillary thyroid cancer or a benign thyroid nodule (not recorded which). Some clones in this sample may be carry-over from other donors' samples.

This clone has just a few counts. The junction departs from the called germline gene at one end, perhaps through a read error. The gene calls are TRBV12-3 or TRBV12-4 and TRBJ1-6, with 7 bases aligning to TRBD1. CDR3 length: 13 amino acids. The CDR3 is CASSDRVNSLLHF. The DNA for the CDR3 is TGTGCCAGCAGCGACAGGGTGAATTCACTCCTCCACTTT.

This clone was detected many times. The chain has TRBV13 and TRBJ2-3; D is ambiguous. CDR1 is PRHDT and CDR2 is FYEKMQ in the germline V gene (reference sequence). Trimming pared 0 bases from V and 10 bases from J, leaving 5 bases between. The CDR3 extends over 11 amino acids. The CDR3 reads CASSLGGAQYF. In nucleotides, the CDR3 is TGTGCCAGCAGCTTAGGGGGTGCGCAGTATTTT.

The genes are TRBV30 and TRBJ2-5; the D gene is possibly TRBD2 (6 bases). Trimming pared 0 bases from V and 9 bases from J, leaving 17 bases between. This CDR3 comprises 14 residues. Germline CDR1 is GTSNPN and CDR2 is SVGIG (reference sequence). The CDR3 protein is CAWSVGRGSLSQYF. The CDR3 DNA sequence: TGTGCCTGGAGTGTTGGTCGGGGGTCCCTTTCCCAGTACTTC. Full variable domain (rest looked up from reference TRBV30 and TRBJ2-5): SQTIHQWPATLVQPVGSPLSLECTVEGTSNPNLYWYRQAAGRGLQLLFYSVGIGQISSEVPQNLSASRPQDRQFILSSKKLLLSDSGFYLCAWSVGRGSLSQYFGPGTRLLVL.

At least ten counts were recorded for this clone. The chain is built from TRBV4-2 and TRBJ2-5, with D possibly matching TRBD2 (6 bases). V was shortened by 2 bases and J by 5 bases, with 18 bases between the two germline ends. Germline V gene sequence: CDR1 LGHNA, CDR2 YNFKEQ. The CDR3 is 16 amino acids. The CDR3 DNA sequence: TGTGCCAGCAGCCAACGTCTAGGACTAATCTGGGAGACCCAGTACTTC. Translated, it gives CASSQRLGLIWETQYF.

This clone was detected a few times. A much bigger clone sits one base away, suggesting this may be a read error. Because it lacks the conserved phenylalanine or tryptophan at the end, this CDR3 is likely a read error. The rearrangement uses TRBV5-1 and TRBJ2-7; 7 bases fit TRBD1. Trimming cost V 3 bases and J 2 bases; bases outside gene matches: 5. The CDR3 has 14 residues. Germline-derived CDR1 and CDR2 are SGHRS and YFSETQ. CDR3 DNA: TGCGCCAGCAGCTCGAGAGGGACAGCCTACGAGCAGTACCTC. This translates into CASSSRGTAYEQYL.

The CDR3 spells CASRLWPTGNYGYTF. Written as DNA, the CDR3 is TGTGCCAGCAGATTATGGCCCACAGGGAACTATGGCTACACCTTC. The chain is built from TRBV6-2 or TRBV6-3 and TRBJ1-2; D is possibly TRBD1 (6 bases). CDR1 MNHEY and CDR2 SVGEGT come from the germline V gene. The CDR3 has 15 amino acids. V lost 6 bases and J 2 bases, leaving 16 bases between the germline ends.

This clone has ten or more counts. Possible read error: a much larger clone is one base away. The chain carries TRBV20-1 and TRBJ2-7; possible D gene TRBD1, 7 bases. CDR1 and CDR2 (germline): DFQATT, SNEGSKA (reference sequence). The CDR3 has 14 residues. The CDR3 DNA reads as TGCAGTGCTTCGTCGGCAGGGGGGACCTACGAGCAGCACTTC. The encoded protein is CSASSAGGTYEQHF.

This clone was seen ten or more times. The chain has TRBV20-1 and TRBJ2-3, with 9 bases that match TRBD2. Trimming took 3 bases from V and 2 from J; bases not matched to a gene: 3. The germline V gene encodes CDR1 DFQATT and CDR2 SNEGSKA (reference sequence). The CDR3 extends over 14 amino acids. The DNA of the CDR3 is TGCAGTGCTAGGCTAGCGGGGATCACAGATACGCAGTATTTT. Translation: CSARLAGITDTQYF.

This clone was seen at least ten times. The V and J genes are TRBV7-2 and TRBJ2-6; D not resolved. The CDR3 length is 14 residues. Germline CDR1 and CDR2: SGHTA and FQGNSA. Between the trimmed V and J ends, which lost 7 bases and 3 bases, there was a span of 10 bases. The CDR3 coding sequence is TGTGCCAGCATCCTGGCCTTTGGGGCCAACGTCCTGACTTTC. This codes for CASILAFGANVLTF.

This clone was observed many times. The chain couples TRBV7-2 to TRBJ1-4; D ambiguous. CDR1 SGHTA and CDR2 FQGNSA come from the germline V gene. The CDR3 runs 15 residues. V lost 4 bases, J lost 7 bases, and 16 bases lay in between. The CDR3 here is CASSSALDNFEKLFF. CDR3 bases: TGTGCCAGCAGCTCAGCCCTAGACAACTTTGAAAAACTGTTTTTT.

The V and J genes are TRBV11-1 and TRBJ2-1, with 8 bases aligning to TRBD1. The CDR3 is 17 amino acids. After removal of 0 bases from V and 6 bases from J, the junction contained 10 bases not matched to a gene. Germline V CDR1 and CDR2: SGHAT, FQDESV (reference sequence). The DNA of the CDR3 is TGTGCCAGCAGCTTAGCCGCCGGGACAGGATTATCCAATGAGCAGTTCTTC. It specifies CASSLAAGTGLSNEQFF. The variable domain in full, completed from reference TRBV11-1 and TRBJ2-1, reads EAEVAQSPRYKITEKSQAVAFWCDPISGHATLYWYRQILGQGPELLVQFQDESVVDDSQLPKDRFSAERLKGVDSTLKIQPAELGDSAMYLCASSLAAGTGLSNEQFFGPGTRLTVL.

This clone was seen ten or more times. This sequence joins TRBV5-1 and TRBJ1-1, with D tentatively TRBD1 (5 bases). The CDR3 covers 13 residues. V lost 4 bases to trimming and J lost 8 bases, with 15 bases between them. In germline, CDR1 is SGHRS, CDR2 YFSETQ. The CDR3 sequence: CASSLGTAKEAFF. The CDR3 nucleotides are TGCGCCAGCAGCCTAGGGACTGCAAAGGAAGCTTTCTTT.

The J gene is TRBJ2-1, the V gene TRBV5-4; D ambiguous. Per the germline V gene, CDR1 is SGHNT and CDR2 is YYREEE (reference sequence). The CDR3 sequence is 8 residues long. Trimming cost V 1 base and J 13 bases, with 0 bases left between them. The CDR3 nucleotides are TGTGCCAGCAGCTTGCAGTTCTTC. This gives the protein CASSLQFF.

The rearrangement joins TRBV19 to TRBJ1-5, with 10 positions matching TRBD1. The CDR3 sequence is 15 residues long. Germline V gene data show CDR1 as LNHDA and CDR2 as SQIVND (reference sequence). V shed 2 bases, J shed 5 bases, and the junction held 3 bases outside the gene matches. CDR3 nucleotides: TGTGCCAGTAGTATATTGACAGGGGGCGATCAGCCCCAGCATTTT. Translating it yields CASSILTGGDQPQHF.

Many counts were recorded for this clone. The V call is TRBV19, the J call TRBJ1-1; D is undetermined. CDR3 length equals 14 residues. Germline loops: CDR1 LNHDA, CDR2 SQIVND (reference sequence). V lost 7 bases and J lost 3, with 15 bases in between. The CDR3 reads CASTSVEMYTEAFF. The CDR3 region has the DNA TGTGCCAGTACATCGGTTGAAATGTACACTGAAGCTTTCTTT.

This clone appeared many times. This chain uses TRBV11-2 with TRBJ2-1; 11 bases are a match to TRBD1. Per the germline V gene, CDR1 is SGHAT and CDR2 is FQNNGV. This CDR3 contains 15 residues. With V trimmed by 3 bases and J by 8 bases, 6 bases remained unmatched. The CDR3 DNA is TGTGCCAGCAGCTTTGGACAGGGGGCAGCGGATGAGCAGTTCTTC. Its translation is CASSFGQGAADEQFF.

The chain has TRBV28 and TRBJ2-7, with D possibly TRBD2 on 7 matching bases. The germline gives CDR1 MDHEN, CDR2 SYDVKM. V shed 3 bases and J shed 6 bases, with 18 bases lying between them. This CDR3 region has 15 residues. CDR3 region: CASSLVGGGSGEQYF. The CDR3 DNA reads as TGTGCCAGCAGTTTGGTGGGAGGGGGGAGTGGCGAGCAGTACTTC.

As regards this clone: The junction differs from germline at one of its ends, possibly a read error. The chain carries TRBV7-6 and TRBJ2-1, with 12 positions matching TRBD2. CDR3 size: 16 residues. Per germline, CDR1 SGHVS and CDR2 FNYEAQ. Here the CDR3 reads CASSLALAGGLNEQFF. For the CDR3, the DNA is TGTGCCAGCAGCCTAGCCCTAGCGGGAGGGCTTAACGAGCAGTTCTTC.

This clone is medium-sized by share. The CDR3 bases are TGTGCCAGCAGCCACAGGGAGGGTCCCCTCCACTTT. As protein: CASSHREGPLHF. This chain links TRBV6-1 with TRBJ1-6; a weak D match, TRBD1 (6 bases). Germline-derived CDR1 and CDR2 are MNHNS and SASEGT. The CDR3 is 12 amino acids. Between the trimmed V and J ends, which lost 6 bases and 13 bases, there was a span of 13 bases.

This clone was detected many times. This may come from a read error, since a much larger clone is one base off. This specimen includes other DNA sequences encoding the same CDR3. J is TRBJ1-2 and V is TRBV20-1; D unresolved. Trimming left V 4 bases short and J 8 bases short, with 17 bases between. This CDR3 has 13 residues. CDR1 and CDR2 (germline): DFQATT, SNEGSKA (reference sequence). CDR3: CSATTGQPDGYTF. CDR3 bases: TGCAGTGCTACCACCGGGCAGCCGGACGGCTACACCTTC.

This clone ranks as medium-sized (0.01 to 0.1%). The J gene is TRBJ2-7, the V gene TRBV6-1, with a possible D match to TRBD1 (6 bases). CDR3 length equals 12 residues. V was cut by 6 bases and J by 5 bases, with 11 bases left in between. The germline V gene has CDR1 MNHNS and CDR2 SASEGT. The CDR3 is CASRRGQNEQYF. In DNA, the CDR3 is TGTGCCAGCAGACGTGGACAGAACGAGCAGTACTTC.

This chain's CDR3 is CAAKMGSYNSPLHF. Here the CDR3 DNA reads TGTGCCGCTAAGATGGGCTCCTATAATTCACCCCTCCACTTT. The chain couples TRBV30 to TRBJ1-6; D is undetermined. The CDR3 is 14 amino acids. V lost 8 bases, J lost 0 bases, and 11 bases lay in between. Germline CDR1 GTSNPN, CDR2 SVGIG (reference sequence).

By its share, this clone is medium-sized. The V and J genes are TRBV6-1 and TRBJ2-7; unclear D gene. The CDR3 length is 15 residues. Per the germline V gene, CDR1 is MNHNS and CDR2 is SASEGT. The ends were cut back, 7 bases at V and 0 bases at J, with 16 bases in the middle. Written as DNA, the CDR3 is TGTGCCAGCACCCCCCCGCCCGCAGGCTCCTACGAGCAGTACTTC. It is translated as CASTPPPAGSYEQYF.

There are many counts of this clone. A read error may be the cause here, since a much bigger clone is one base away. The chain's CDR3 is CASSLGTLSNQPRHF. CDR3 nucleotides: TGTGCCAGCAGCTTAGGGACTCTCTCAAATCAGCCCCGGCATTTT. V and J are TRBV7-8 and TRBJ1-5; the D is unclear. CDR1 and CDR2 from the germline V gene are SGHVS and FQNEAQ. This CDR3 has 15 amino acids.

This clone was detected many times. V and J are TRBV19 and TRBJ2-5; 7 bases line up with TRBD1. V trimming: 5 bases; J trimming: 1 base; junction bases outside the gene matches: 4. CDR3 length equals 14 residues. The germline V gene encodes CDR1 LNHDA and CDR2 SQIVND (reference sequence). CDR3 protein: CASSLGTAQETQYF. CDR3 coding DNA: TGTGCCAGTAGTCTCGGGACAGCCCAAGAGACCCAGTACTTC.

This sequence joins TRBV7-8 and TRBJ2-1; D unclear. The CDR3 covers 15 residues. Trimming cost V 2 bases and J 0 bases, with 8 bases left between them. The germline gives CDR1 SGHVS, CDR2 FQNEAQ. For the CDR3, the DNA is TGTGCCAGCAGCTTAATGGGTAGCTCCTACAATGAGCAGTTCTTC. Residues: CASSLMGSSYNEQFF.